This T cell receptor beta chain was sequenced during a study of OX40 agonist ivuxolimab in advanced cancers. Study in general: Patients received ivuxolimab, an agonistic anti-OX40 (CD134) antibody. Checkpoint inhibitors had been given previously to roughly 40% of patients.

The germline CDR1 and CDR2 sequences are SGHDN and FVKESK. Trimming removed 0 bases from V and 4 bases from J; junction bases left unmatched: 5. CDR3 length: 16 amino acids. Sequencing was performed with immunoSEQ multiplex PCR; in TCRdb, only in-frame clones are kept and a portion is missing. The data contain some 80,000 clones, around nine tenths of them seen just once; the ten biggest clones take up 0.3% to 0.45%. The chain links TRBV14 to TRBJ2-7, with 11 bases lining up with TRBD2. The source material was CD4+ or CD8+ T cells sorted from blood, sampled in a trial of the OX40 agonist ivuxolimab. This receptor was obtained from an adult with an advanced solid tumor such as melanoma, head and neck, liver or kidney cancer. CDR3 loop: CASSQDSASGRYEQYF. The DNA of the CDR3 is TGTGCCAGCAGCCAAGACTCGGCTAGCGGGAGGTACGAGCAGTACTTC. Based on the CDR3 plus reference TRBV14 and TRBJ2-7, the full variable domain is EAGVTQFPSHSVIEKGQTVTLRCDPISGHDNLYWYRRVMGKEIKFLLHFVKESKQDESGMPNNRFLAERTGGTYSTLKVQPAELEDSGVYFCASSQDSASGRYEQYFGPGTRLTVT.